This T cell receptor beta chain was profiled in a study of cytomegalovirus exposure and HLA in healthy donors. Whereas donors were nominally healthy upon sampling, unrecorded immune exposures were probable. This clone occurred a few times. Its cognate antigen is unknown. The PCR had 60 Vbeta and 13 Jbeta primers. Generated by immunoSEQ multiplex PCR, the TCRdb table keeps only in-frame clones and is missing some. The data show 110,000 to 150,000 clones, around 10% seen once. Overall study findings and caveats: Testing in vitro showed three CMV-associated chains specific for CMV antigens. The authors later linked a missense DCLRE1C variant to TCR beta V- and J-gene trimming. A later analysis found TCR association rates differed by HLA locus, highest for DRB1 and lowest for HLA-C.

The V end was cut by 11 bases, the J end by 5 bases, with 13 bases between. The CDR3 contains 11 residues. Germline CDR1 and CDR2: ENHRY and SYGVKD. The specimen was PBMCs. The V and J genes are TRBV10-3 and TRBJ2-7; D unclear. This clonotype was sampled from a man aged 50 to 59 in good health and CMV-seronegative. The CDR3 sequence: CAPRQVHEQYF. DNA for the CDR3: TGTGCCCCAAGGCAGGTCCACGAGCAGTACTTC.